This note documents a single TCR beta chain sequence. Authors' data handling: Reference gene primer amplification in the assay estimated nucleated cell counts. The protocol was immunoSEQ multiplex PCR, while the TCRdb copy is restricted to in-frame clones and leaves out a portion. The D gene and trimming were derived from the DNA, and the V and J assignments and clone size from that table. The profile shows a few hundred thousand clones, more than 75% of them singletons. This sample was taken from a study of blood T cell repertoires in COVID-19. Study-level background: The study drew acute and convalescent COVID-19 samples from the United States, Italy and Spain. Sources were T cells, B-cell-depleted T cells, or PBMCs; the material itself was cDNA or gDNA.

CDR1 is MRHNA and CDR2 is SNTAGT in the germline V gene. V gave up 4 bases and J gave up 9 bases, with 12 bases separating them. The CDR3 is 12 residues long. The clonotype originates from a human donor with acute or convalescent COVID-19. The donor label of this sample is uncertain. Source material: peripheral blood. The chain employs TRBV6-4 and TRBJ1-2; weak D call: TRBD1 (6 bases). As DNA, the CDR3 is TGTGCCAGCAGTGCCCGCGGGGGCCGCTACACCTTC. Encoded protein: CASSARGGRYTF.